This T cell receptor (beta chain) was captured by sequencing in a study of response to subunit inactivated influenza vaccine. Study conclusions and caveats: It was suggested by the authors that few new T cells are recruited by each seasonal influenza vaccination.

TCRdb reprocessed the RT-PCR reads via MiXCR and lists one record per CDR3 protein. The data show 200,000 to 300,000 distinct CDR3 sequences, 9% to 15% seen once. This clonotype was seen many times. Its antigen is as yet unknown. This CDR3 is 14 amino acids long. CDR1 is DFQATT and CDR2 is SNEGSKA in the germline V gene (reference sequence). J lost 3 bases, V lost 6 bases, and 1 base had no gene match. This rearrangement joins TRBV20-1 to TRBJ2-4, with 14 bases fitting TRBD2. The sample here was non-naive T cells sorted from PBMCs, taken around 14 days before vaccination. This receptor was taken from a man aged 45-60 years who received an inactivated influenza vaccine. This chain's CDR3 is CSAGTSGGKNIQYF. In nucleotides, the CDR3 is TGCAGTGCAGGGACTAGCGGGGGCAAAAACATTCAGTACTTC.